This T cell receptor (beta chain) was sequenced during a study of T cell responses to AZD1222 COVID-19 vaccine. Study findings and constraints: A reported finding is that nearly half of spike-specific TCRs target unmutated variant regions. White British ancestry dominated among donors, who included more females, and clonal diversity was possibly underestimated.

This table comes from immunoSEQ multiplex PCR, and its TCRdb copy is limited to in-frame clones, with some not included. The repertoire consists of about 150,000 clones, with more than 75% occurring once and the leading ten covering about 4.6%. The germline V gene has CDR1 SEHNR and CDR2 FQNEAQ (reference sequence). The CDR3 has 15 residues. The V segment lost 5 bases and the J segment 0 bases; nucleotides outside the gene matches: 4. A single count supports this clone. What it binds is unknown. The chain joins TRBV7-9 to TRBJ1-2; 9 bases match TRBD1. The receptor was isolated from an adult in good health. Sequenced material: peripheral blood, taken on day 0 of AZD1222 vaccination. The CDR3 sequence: CASSTRQGANYGYTF. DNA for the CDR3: TGTGCCAGCAGCACTCGACAGGGGGCTAACTATGGCTACACCTTC. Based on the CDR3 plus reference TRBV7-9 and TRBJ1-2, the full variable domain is DTGVSQNPRHKITKRGQNVTFRCDPISEHNRLYWYRQTLGQGPEFLTYFQNEAQLEKSRLLSDRFSAERPKGSFSTLEIQRTEQGDSAMYLCASSTRQGANYGYTFGSGTRLTVV.